Below, one TCR beta chain is given with its context. These data are taken from a study of blood T cell repertoires in COVID-19. Only in-frame clones appear in the TCRdb table, and some are missing; sequencing was by immunoSEQ multiplex PCR. The table has some 200,000 clones, around nine tenths seen once. Germline CDR1 and CDR2: WSHSY and SAAADI. The CDR3 is made up of 17 amino acids. V gave up 5 bases and J gave up 0 bases; unmatched junction bases: 6. The rearrangement joins TRBV10-2 to TRBJ2-4; 11 bases match TRBD2. The sequencing sample was made of peripheral blood. The clonotype comes from a woman in her 70s with COVID-19, enrolled during active disease. CDR3 sequence: CASSSPGLAVAKNIQYF. The CDR3 nucleotides are TGCGCCAGCAGTTCCCCGGGACTAGCGGTAGCCAAAAACATTCAGTACTTC.